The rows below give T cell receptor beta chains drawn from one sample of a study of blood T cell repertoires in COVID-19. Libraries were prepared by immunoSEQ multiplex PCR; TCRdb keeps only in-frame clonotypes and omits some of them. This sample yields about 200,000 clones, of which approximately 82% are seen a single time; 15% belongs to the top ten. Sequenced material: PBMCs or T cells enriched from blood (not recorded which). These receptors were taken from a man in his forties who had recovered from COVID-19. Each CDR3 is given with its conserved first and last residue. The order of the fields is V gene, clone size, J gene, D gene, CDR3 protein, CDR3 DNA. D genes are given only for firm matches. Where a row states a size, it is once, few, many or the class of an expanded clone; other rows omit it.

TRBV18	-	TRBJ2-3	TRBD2	CASSPLAGVADTQYF	TGTGCCAGCTCACCCTTAGCGGGAGTCGCAGATACGCAGTATTTT
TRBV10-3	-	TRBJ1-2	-	CAISDQVVANYGYTF	TGTGCCATCAGTGACCAAGTGGTAGCTAACTATGGCTACACCTTC
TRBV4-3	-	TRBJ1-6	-	CASSQGSSYNSPLHF	TGCGCCAGCAGCCAAGGTAGCTCCTATAATTCACCCCTCCACTTT
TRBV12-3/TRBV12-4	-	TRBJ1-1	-	CASSLQRGTEAFF	TGTGCCAGCAGTCTACAAAGGGGGACTGAAGCTTTCTTT
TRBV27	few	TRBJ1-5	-	CARRDRPFGQPQHF	TGTGCCAGAAGAGACAGGCCCTTTGGGCAGCCCCAGCATTTT
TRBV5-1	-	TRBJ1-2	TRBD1	CASSLPGTGSVDYGYTF	TGCGCCAGCAGCTTACCCGGGACAGGGAGCGTGGACTATGGCTACACCTTC
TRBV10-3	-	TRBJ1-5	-	CAISEPREGQPQHF	TGTGCCATCAGTGAGCCCCGGGAGGGACAGCCCCAGCATTTT
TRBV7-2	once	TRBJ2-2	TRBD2	CASSLSGTSNTGELFF	TGTGCCAGCAGCCTAAGCGGGACCTCGAACACCGGGGAGCTGTTTTTT
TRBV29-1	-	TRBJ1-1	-	CSVGLTEMGAEAFF	TGCAGCGTCGGATTGACAGAGATGGGCGCTGAAGCTTTCTTT
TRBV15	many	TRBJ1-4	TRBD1	CATSRGPGGVKDEKLFF	TGTGCCACCAGCAGAGGCCCAGGGGGCGTCAAGGATGAAAAACTGTTTTTT
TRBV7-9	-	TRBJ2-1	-	CASSPPGQMHNEQFF	TGTGCCAGCAGCCCACCAGGACAGATGCACAATGAGCAGTTCTTC
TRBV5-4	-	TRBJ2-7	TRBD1	CASSSRDRVYEQYF	TGTGCCAGCAGCTCCCGGGACAGGGTCTACGAGCAGTACTTC